The 30 T cell receptor beta chains reported below all come from one sample, sequenced in a study of cytomegalovirus exposure and HLA in healthy donors. The PCR made use of 60 Vbeta and 13 Jbeta primers. The data were produced by immunoSEQ multiplex PCR, yet TCRdb's version contains in-frame clones alone and is incomplete. The sample has 80,000 to 90,000 clones, roughly 73% seen once; the top ten hold 2% to 2.5%. The sample comprised PBMCs. These receptors came from a middle-aged man in good health and CMV-seronegative.

The chain uses TRBV9 and TRBJ2-7; D uncertain. V lost 3 bases and J lost 6, with 19 bases in between. The CDR3 length is 15 residues. The germline V gene has CDR1 SGDLS and CDR2 YYNGEE. CDR3 nucleotide sequence: TGTGCCAGCAGCGCAAGAGAGACACCCTCGGCCGAGCAGTACTTC. Protein sequence: CASSARETPSAEQYF.

The chain couples TRBV6-1 to TRBJ1-5; tentatively, D is TRBD1 (6 bases). Germline V gives CDR1 MNHNS, CDR2 SASEGT. The CDR3 runs to 15 residues. Trimming removed 6 bases from V and 4 bases from J, with 16 bases in between. CDR3 DNA sequence: TGTGCCAGCAGGGGCCGGCTGGGGACAAATCAGCCCCAGCATTTT. Its translation: CASRGRLGTNQPQHF.

The chain has TRBV25-1 and TRBJ2-2, with D possibly matching TRBD1 (6 bases). V was pared by 7 bases and J by 1 base, with 10 bases between. CDR3 length: 14 residues. Germline CDR1 MGHDK, CDR2 SYGVNS. The DNA of the CDR3 is TGTGCCAGCAATCCGGGACAGAACACCGGGGAGCTGTTTTTT. Amino acid sequence: CASNPGQNTGELFF.

This clone was observed once. The chain carries TRBV30 and TRBJ2-7; 7 bases agree with TRBD1. The CDR3 is made up of 14 amino acids. The V and J ends lost 2 bases and 2 bases, in that order; junction bases with no gene match: 6. Germline values: CDR1 GTSNPN, CDR2 SVGIG (reference sequence). The CDR3 spells CAWSRGQITYEQYF. CDR3 coding DNA: TGTGCCTGGAGTAGGGGACAGATAACCTACGAGCAGTACTTC.

This clone appeared once. The chain combines TRBV29-1 with TRBJ1-4; perhaps TRBD1 as D (6 bases). The germline gives CDR1 SQVTM, CDR2 ANQGSEA. V was shortened by 5 bases and J by 6 bases, with 16 bases between the two germline ends. The CDR3 is made up of 14 amino acids. The CDR3, as DNA: TGCAGCGTTCGCTTACAGGGTAGGGATGAAAAACTGTTTTTT. Translating it yields CSVRLQGRDEKLFF.

The V call is TRBV5-6, the J call TRBJ2-7; D is ambiguous. From germline, CDR1 is SGHDT and CDR2 YYEEEE. The CDR3 is 14 amino acids. Trimming took 4 bases from V and 0 from J, leaving 11 bases between them. The CDR3 is CASSRLKVSYEQYF. The CDR3 DNA sequence: TGTGCCAGCAGCCGACTGAAAGTCTCCTACGAGCAGTACTTC.

The chain carries TRBV27 and TRBJ1-5; 10 positions match TRBD1. The V and J ends lost 5 bases and 2 bases, in that order; junction bases with no gene match: 9. Per germline, CDR1 MNHEY and CDR2 SMNVEV (reference sequence). The CDR3 has 17 amino acids. The CDR3: CASSRQGAVYGNQPQHF. The CDR3 DNA reads as TGTGCCAGCAGTCGACAGGGGGCGGTTTATGGCAATCAGCCCCAGCATTTT.

The chain links TRBV7-9 to TRBJ2-3; 8 nucleotides match TRBD2. The CDR3 consists of 17 residues. Germline values: CDR1 SEHNR, CDR2 FQNEAQ (reference sequence). V lost 5 bases to trimming and J lost 5 bases; unmatched junction nucleotides: 15. CDR3 sequence reads: CASSPTMGGRWGDTQYF. CDR3 DNA sequence: TGTGCCAGCAGCCCGACGATGGGCGGGAGGTGGGGAGATACGCAGTATTTT.

This clone has more than one count but fewer than ten. The chain is built from TRBV5-1 and TRBJ1-3; no definite D call. V was pared by 4 bases and J by 0 bases, with 17 bases between. The V gene's germline CDR1 is SGHRS and CDR2 YFSETQ. The CDR3 sequence is 17 residues long. The CDR3 here is CASSLEINVGSGNTIYF. Here the CDR3 DNA reads TGCGCCAGCAGCCTGGAAATAAATGTCGGCTCTGGAAACACCATATATTTT.

The chain recombines TRBV4-1 with TRBJ1-1; D not certain. Looked up from germline, CDR1 is MGHRA and CDR2 is YSYEKL. The CDR3 contains 14 residues. V was cut by 1 base and J by 0 bases, with 6 bases left in between. CDR3 nucleotides: TGCGCCAGCAGCCAAGTCGGTATGAACACTGAAGCTTTCTTT. Translation: CASSQVGMNTEAFF.

The chain links TRBV28 to TRBJ2-1; 10 nucleotides align to TRBD1. This CDR3 spans 15 amino acids. Trimming took 7 bases from V and 7 from J; bases not matched to a gene: 10. The germline V gene encodes CDR1 MDHEN and CDR2 SYDVKM. CDR3 coding DNA: TGTGCCAGCACCCGCTATGGGACAGGGGAAAATGAGCAGTTCTTC. This translates into CASTRYGTGENEQFF.

This rearrangement joins TRBV11-2 to TRBJ2-5, with 8 positions matching TRBD2. Germline loops: CDR1 SGHAT, CDR2 FQNNGV. The CDR3 has 16 amino acids. V was pared by 1 base and J by 3 bases, with 7 bases of the junction left unmatched. The CDR3 nucleotides read TGTGCCAGCAGCTTAGTGGTCCGGGGGGGGAAAGAGACCCAGTACTTC. This translates into CASSLVVRGGKETQYF.

The rearrangement links TRBV7-8 to TRBJ2-7, with D possibly TRBD1 on 6 matching bases. CDR3 length equals 14 residues. Germline values: CDR1 SGHVS, CDR2 FQNEAQ. With 3 bases removed from V and 3 bases from J, the gap between germline ends came to 12 bases. CDR3 loop: CASSLGDMIYEQYF. CDR3 bases: TGTGCCAGCAGCTTGGGGGACATGATCTACGAGCAGTACTTC.

V is TRBV11-1 and J is TRBJ1-2; no firm D call. V lost 4 bases and J 1 base, leaving 4 bases between the germline ends. From germline, CDR1 is SGHAT and CDR2 FQDESV (reference sequence). The CDR3 runs to 12 residues. The CDR3 region has the DNA TGTGCCAGCAGCTCCCTTAACTATGGCTACACCTTC. Translating it yields CASSSLNYGYTF.

There are a few counts of this clone. The chain is built from TRBV14 and TRBJ1-2, with D possibly being TRBD1 (6 bases). This CDR3 is 14 amino acids long. Germline CDR1 SGHDN, CDR2 FVKESK. V was pared by 2 bases and J by 0 bases, with 7 bases between. Here the CDR3 DNA reads TGTGCCAGCAGCCAAACAGGGCCTAACTATGGCTACACCTTC. This sequence encodes CASSQTGPNYGYTF. Complete variable domain (other parts from reference TRBV14 and TRBJ1-2): EAGVTQFPSHSVIEKGQTVTLRCDPISGHDNLYWYRRVMGKEIKFLLHFVKESKQDESGMPNNRFLAERTGGTYSTLKVQPAELEDSGVYFCASSQTGPNYGYTFGSGTRLTVV.

This clone was found a few times. The rearrangement joins TRBV28 to TRBJ2-1; D is possibly TRBD2 (6 bases). This CDR3 is built from 15 residues. CDR1 and CDR2 (germline): MDHEN, SYDVKM. The ends were cut back, 7 bases at V and 6 bases at J, with 19 bases in the middle. The CDR3 region has the DNA TGTGCCAGCAATTCCCAGGTTGGCGGGGTCAATGAGCAGTTCTTC. Amino acids: CASNSQVGGVNEQFF.

The gene calls are TRBV29-1 and TRBJ2-1; 13 nucleotides match TRBD2. The CDR3 sequence is 15 residues long. V was pared by 4 bases and J by 0 bases, with 0 bases of the junction left unmatched. Germline CDR1 SQVTM, CDR2 ANQGSEA. CDR3 protein: CSVGTSGSSYNEQFF. CDR3 sequence (DNA): TGCAGCGTTGGGACTAGCGGGAGCTCCTACAATGAGCAGTTCTTC.

The chain employs TRBV27 and TRBJ1-1; D call uncertain. CDR1 is MNHEY, CDR2 SMNVEV, per germline (reference sequence). The V end lost 3 bases, the J end lost 5 bases, and 19 bases lay between the germline ends. The CDR3 length is 16 residues. Here the CDR3 DNA reads TGTGCCAGCAGTTTCACCCCCCCTGCGGGAGGAACTGAAGCTTTCTTT. Its protein product is CASSFTPPAGGTEAFF.

This clone was counted a single time. The chain recombines TRBV29-1 with TRBJ1-2; a possible D gene is TRBD1 (6 bases). Germline V CDR1 and CDR2: SQVTM, ANQGSEA. Trimming pared 2 bases from V and 7 bases from J, leaving 11 bases between. CDR3 length: 12 amino acids. This CDR3 is CSVETGIGGYTF. In nucleotides, the CDR3 is TGCAGCGTTGAAACAGGGATCGGTGGCTACACCTTC.

The chain joins TRBV19 to TRBJ2-2; D gene ambiguous. The CDR3 totals 12 residues. Trimming left V 7 bases short and J 6 bases short, with 9 bases between. Looked up from germline, CDR1 is LNHDA and CDR2 is SQIVND (reference sequence). DNA of the CDR3: TGTGCCAGTAATCAGGCGTCCGGGGAGCTGTTTTTT. Its protein product is CASNQASGELFF.

This clone was seen just once. The CDR3 loop reads CAISGGLSGDYYNEQFF. The CDR3 nucleotides read TGTGCCATCAGTGGGGGTTTGTCGGGGGACTACTACAATGAGCAGTTCTTC. The chain uses TRBV10-3 and TRBJ2-1, with 7 nucleotides matching TRBD2. This CDR3 region has 17 residues. The V segment lost 4 bases and the J segment 3 bases; nucleotides outside the gene matches: 12. The germline CDR1 and CDR2 sequences are ENHRY and SYGVKD.

The chain employs TRBV19 and TRBJ1-1; D unresolved. Trimming took off 3 bases at V and 1 base at J, with 6 bases between the two ends. The germline gives CDR1 LNHDA, CDR2 SQIVND (reference sequence). The CDR3 spans 13 residues. CDR3: CASSIRRNTEAFF. CDR3 coding DNA: TGTGCCAGTAGTATTAGGAGGAACACTGAAGCTTTCTTT.

CDR3 amino acids: CASSSSSTETQYF. The CDR3 coding sequence is TGTGCCAGCAGCTCATCGTCTACAGAGACCCAGTACTTC. V and J are TRBV7-2 and TRBJ2-5, with D unclear. Germline V lookup: CDR1 SGHTA, CDR2 FQGNSA. The CDR3 is 13 amino acids. V lost 4 bases and J 4 bases, leaving 10 bases between the germline ends.

The rearrangement joins TRBV27 to TRBJ2-7, with 11 positions matching TRBD1. V lost 6 bases and J lost 3; bases outside the gene matches: 10. There are 16 residues in the CDR3. Germline CDR1 reads MNHEY; CDR2 reads SMNVEV (reference sequence). CDR3 residues: CASSPTGTGGNYEQYF. DNA of the CDR3: TGTGCCAGCAGCCCTACCGGGACAGGGGGTAACTACGAGCAGTACTTC.

The rearrangement uses TRBV2 and TRBJ1-2, with 7 bases lining up with TRBD1. After removal of 5 bases from V and 9 bases from J, the junction contained 6 bases not matched to a gene. Germline V gives CDR1 SNHLY, CDR2 FYNNEI. The CDR3 runs to 12 residues. The chain's CDR3 is CASSLLTGSYTF. The CDR3, as DNA: TGTGCCAGCAGTCTCTTGACAGGGAGCTACACCTTC.

The chain has TRBV5-1 and TRBJ2-7, with 8 nucleotides matching TRBD1. The CDR3 spans 17 residues. The trim removed 2 bases at V and 2 bases at J, leaving 12 bases unmatched. Germline V gene sequence: CDR1 SGHRS, CDR2 YFSETQ. The CDR3 DNA reads as TGCGCCAGCAGCTTTACACTGAGGGACAGGCTAACCTACGAGCAGTACTTC. Protein product: CASSFTLRDRLTYEQYF.

The sample holds a few counts of this clone. The chain couples TRBV6-1 to TRBJ1-5, with TRBD1 matching over 7 bases. Per germline, CDR1 MNHNS and CDR2 SASEGT. V shed 0 bases, J shed 6 bases, and the junction held 5 bases outside the gene matches. CDR3 size: 15 residues. The CDR3 here is CASSEAQGPRQPQHF. CDR3 coding DNA: TGTGCCAGCAGTGAAGCACAGGGGCCGCGTCAGCCCCAGCATTTT.

The chain is built from TRBV10-1 and TRBJ2-2; tentatively, D is TRBD1 (6 bases). V lost 4 bases, J lost 1 base, and 7 bases lay in between. This CDR3 spans 14 amino acids. Germline V gene data show CDR1 as WNHNN and CDR2 as SYGVQD (reference sequence). CDR3 coding DNA: TGCGCCAGCAGTGGGACAGAGAACACCGGGGAGCTGTTTTTT. Its protein product is CASSGTENTGELFF.

This chain connects TRBV5-8 to TRBJ1-4; 7 nucleotides agree with TRBD1. V was clipped by 4 bases and J by 5 bases; unmatched bases: 8. Looked up from germline, CDR1 is SGHTS and CDR2 is YDEGEE. This CDR3 contains 15 residues. The CDR3 DNA is TGTGCCAGCAGCCATCCGGGACAGTTGAATGAAAAACTGTTTTTT. As protein: CASSHPGQLNEKLFF.

This chain connects TRBV6-5 to TRBJ1-1; no clear D. Germline CDR1 reads MNHEY; CDR2 reads SVGAGI. CDR3 length: 14 amino acids. The V and J ends lost 6 bases and 1 base respectively, with 12 bases between them. The CDR3 DNA sequence: TGTGCCAGCAGGACCCTCCGAGGGAACACTGAAGCTTTCTTT. Amino acid sequence: CASRTLRGNTEAFF.